What follows are 10 T cell receptor beta chains derived from one specimen sequenced in a study of blood T cell repertoires in COVID-19. Profiled with immunoSEQ multiplex PCR; TCRdb holds only in-frame clones, not every one. The sample lists roughly 500,000 clones, 85% to 90% occurring once. Sequenced: peripheral blood. These receptors were taken from a man younger than 35 with COVID-19, enrolled during active disease.

This clone appeared a single time. This sequence joins TRBV12-3 or TRBV12-4 and TRBJ1-4; D unresolved. This CDR3 has 12 residues. V lost 3 bases to trimming and J lost 10 bases, with 9 bases between them. The CDR3 region has the DNA TGTGCCAGCAGTTTGCGGGCGGGAAAACTGTTTTTT. It encodes CASSLRAGKLFF.

The chain employs TRBV5-1 and TRBJ2-4; D uncertain. V dropped 3 bases and J dropped 8 bases, with 12 bases sitting between them. Germline V gene data show CDR1 as SGHRS and CDR2 as YFSETQ. CDR3 length equals 13 residues. CDR3 sequence: CASSSPPEDIQYF. CDR3 nucleotide sequence: TGCGCCAGCAGCTCCCCCCCCGAGGACATTCAGTACTTC. Full variable domain (missing parts from reference TRBV5-1 and TRBJ2-4): KAGVTQTPRYLIKTRGQQVTLSCSPISGHRSVSWYQQTPGQGLQFLFEYFSETQRNKGNFPGRFSGRQFSNSRSEMNVSTLELGDSALYLCASSSPPEDIQYFGAGTRLSVL.

The chain links TRBV7-9 to TRBJ1-1; perhaps TRBD1 as D (6 bases). The CDR3 is made up of 14 amino acids. Germline assignment: CDR1 SEHNR and CDR2 FQNEAQ (reference sequence). Trimming removed 5 bases from V and 2 bases from J, with 12 bases in between. DNA for the CDR3: TGTGCCAGCAGCATACAGGGTGTAAACACTGAAGCTTTCTTT. It encodes CASSIQGVNTEAFF.

V and J are TRBV5-6 and TRBJ2-5; D possibly corresponds to TRBD1 (5 bases). CDR1 is SGHDT and CDR2 is YYEEEE in the germline V gene. The V end lost 0 bases, the J end lost 5 bases, and 8 bases lay between the germline ends. The CDR3 consists of 13 residues. CDR3: CASSLGGWETQYF. The CDR3 DNA reads as TGTGCCAGCAGCTTGGGGGGCTGGGAGACCCAGTACTTC.

This clone occurred a few times. The chain links TRBV7-6 to TRBJ2-7, with 9 bases aligning to TRBD1. The V gene end was trimmed by 5 bases and the J gene end by 2 bases; junction bases not matched to a gene: 4. The CDR3 is made up of 14 amino acids. Germline V gene sequence: CDR1 SGHVS, CDR2 FNYEAQ. The CDR3: CASSPGTGPYEQYF. In DNA form, the CDR3 reads TGTGCCAGCAGCCCAGGGACAGGGCCCTACGAGCAGTACTTC.

The CDR3 coding sequence is TGTGCCAGCAGCCCCCACCGCGGCAATCAGCCCCAGCATTTT. It specifies CASSPHRGNQPQHF. This chain connects TRBV7-2 to TRBJ1-5; no clear D gene. The V end was cut by 5 bases, the J end by 2 bases, with 10 bases between. The CDR3 covers 14 residues. Per the germline V gene, CDR1 is SGHTA and CDR2 is FQGNSA.

The rearrangement uses TRBV18 and TRBJ1-1, with 8 bases fitting TRBD1. J lost 12 bases, V lost 5 bases, and 8 bases had no gene match. The CDR3 has 12 amino acids. The germline V gene encodes CDR1 KGHSH and CDR2 LQKENI. CDR3 region: CASSKTDRGTFF. The CDR3 DNA reads TGTGCCAGCTCAAAAACCGACAGGGGAACTTTCTTT. Full variable domain (remainder filled in from reference TRBV18 and TRBJ1-1): NAGVMQNPRHLVRRRGQEARLRCSPMKGHSHVYWYRQLPEEGLKFMVYLQKENIIDESGMPKERFSAEFPKEGPSILRIQQVVRGDSAAYFCASSKTDRGTFFGQGTRLTVV.

The genes are TRBV30 and TRBJ1-4; TRBD1 agrees at 7 bases. The germline V gene has CDR1 GTSNPN and CDR2 SVGIG (reference sequence). CDR3 length: 13 amino acids. Trimming took 0 bases from V and 8 from J; bases not matched to a gene: 3. CDR3 residues: CAWSVVGGEKLFF. Here the CDR3 DNA reads TGTGCCTGGAGTGTTGTAGGGGGCGAAAAACTGTTTTTT.

The chain has TRBV12-3 or TRBV12-4 and TRBJ2-1; 8 positions match TRBD2. This CDR3 has 11 residues. J lost 12 bases, V lost 8 bases, and 6 bases had no gene match. In DNA, the CDR3 is TGTGCCAGCTCGACTAGCGTTCTGCAGTTCTTC. This translates into CASSTSVLQFF.

Only a few counts were recorded for this clone. The chain uses TRBV14 and TRBJ1-6; possibly TRBD1 for D (5 bases). This CDR3 is built from 13 residues. The germline V and J ends were trimmed by 3 bases and 7 bases, with 7 bases remaining between them. CDR1 is SGHDN and CDR2 is FVKESK in the germline V gene. The CDR3 nucleotides read TGTGCCAGCAGCCAGCAGGGAAATTCACCCCTCCACTTT. Amino acid sequence: CASSQQGNSPLHF.